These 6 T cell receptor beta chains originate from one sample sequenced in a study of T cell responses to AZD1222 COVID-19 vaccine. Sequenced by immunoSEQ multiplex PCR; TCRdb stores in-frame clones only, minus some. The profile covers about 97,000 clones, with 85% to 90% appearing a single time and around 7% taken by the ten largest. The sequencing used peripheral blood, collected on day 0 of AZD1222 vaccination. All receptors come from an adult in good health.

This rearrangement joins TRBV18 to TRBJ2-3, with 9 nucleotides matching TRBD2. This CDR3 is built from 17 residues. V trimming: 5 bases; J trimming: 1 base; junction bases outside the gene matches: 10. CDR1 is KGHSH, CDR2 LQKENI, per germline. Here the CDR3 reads CASSTDIAGEGTDTQYF. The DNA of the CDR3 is TGTGCCAGCTCAACCGATATAGCGGGGGAGGGCACAGATACGCAGTATTTT.

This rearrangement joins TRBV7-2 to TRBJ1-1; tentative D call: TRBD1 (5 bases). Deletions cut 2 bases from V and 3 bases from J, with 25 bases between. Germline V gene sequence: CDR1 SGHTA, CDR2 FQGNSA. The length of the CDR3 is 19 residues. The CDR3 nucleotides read TGTGCCAGCAGCTTAAAATTGTCCGACGTGGCCAAAGGGGACACTGAAGCTTTCTTT. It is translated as CASSLKLSDVAKGDTEAFF.

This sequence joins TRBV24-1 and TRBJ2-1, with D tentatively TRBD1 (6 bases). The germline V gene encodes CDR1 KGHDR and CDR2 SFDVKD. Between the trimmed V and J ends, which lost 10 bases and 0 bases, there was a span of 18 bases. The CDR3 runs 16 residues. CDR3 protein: CATGRRDTISYNEQFF. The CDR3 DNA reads TGTGCCACAGGCCGCCGGGACACAATCTCCTACAATGAGCAGTTCTTC.

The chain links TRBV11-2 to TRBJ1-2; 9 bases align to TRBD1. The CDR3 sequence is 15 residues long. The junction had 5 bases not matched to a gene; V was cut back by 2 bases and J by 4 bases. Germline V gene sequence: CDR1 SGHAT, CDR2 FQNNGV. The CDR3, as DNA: TGTGCCAGCAGCTTATCTACAGGGGGCACCTATGGCTACACCTTC. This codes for CASSLSTGGTYGYTF. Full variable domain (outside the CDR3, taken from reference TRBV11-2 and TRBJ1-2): EAGVAQSPRYKIIEKRQSVAFWCNPISGHATLYWYQQILGQGPKLLIQFQNNGVVDDSQLPKDRFSAERLKGVDSTLKIQPAKLEDSAVYLCASSLSTGGTYGYTFGSGTRLTVV.

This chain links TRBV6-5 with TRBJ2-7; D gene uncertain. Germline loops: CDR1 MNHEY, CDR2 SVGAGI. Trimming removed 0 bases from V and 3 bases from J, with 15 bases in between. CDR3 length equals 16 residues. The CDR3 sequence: CASSYSIYGQYYEQYF. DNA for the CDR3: TGTGCCAGCAGTTACTCCATCTATGGGCAATACTACGAGCAGTACTTC.

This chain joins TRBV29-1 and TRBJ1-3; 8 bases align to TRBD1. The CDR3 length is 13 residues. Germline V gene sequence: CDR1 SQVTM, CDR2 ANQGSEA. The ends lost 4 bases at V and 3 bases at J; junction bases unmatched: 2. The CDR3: CSVADRVGNTIYF. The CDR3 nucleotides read TGCAGCGTTGCGGACAGGGTTGGAAACACCATATATTTT. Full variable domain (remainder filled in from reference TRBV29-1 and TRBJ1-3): SAVISQKPSRDICQRGTSLTIQCQVDSQVTMMFWYRQQPGQSLTLIATANQGSEATYESGFVIDKFPISRPNLTFSTLTVSNMSPEDSSIYLCSVADRVGNTIYFGEGSWLTVV.